This T cell receptor (beta chain) was profiled in a study of T cell repertoires in cytomegalovirus infection. The count of this clonotype is one. A single record per CDR3 protein comes from TCRdb applying MiXCR to the reads. This table holds over 90,000 distinct CDR3 sequences, approximately 16% found once. The length of the CDR3 is 11 residues. Germline V gene sequence: CDR1 DFQATT, CDR2 SNEGSKA (reference sequence). Trimming took 5 bases from V and 7 from J, leaving 11 bases between them. The clonotype originates from a human donor in good health (CMV status not recorded). Some clones in this sample may be carry-over from other donors' samples. The sample comprised PBMCs. The chain links TRBV20-1 to TRBJ1-2, with a weak D call TRBD1 (5 bases). CDR3 bases: TGCAGTGCTTCCGGGACGTCTGGCTACACCTTC. Its translation: CSASGTSGYTF.